The TCR beta chain described here comes from a study of CD8 T cells in Susac syndrome. Random hexamers primed reverse transcription of roughly 0.5 to 1 ug RNA. TCR beta CDR3 was amplified by immunoSEQ multiplex PCR. This amplification extended across 54 Vbeta and 13 Jbeta segments. TCRdb analysed the immunoSEQ multiplex PCR reads with MiXCR anew, one entry per CDR3 protein. The data show about 49,000 distinct CDR3 sequences, with roughly 93% seen just once and 0.45% to 0.65% held by the top ten. Healthy donors served as age- and sex-matched controls. While CD8+ and CD4+ T cells were isolated negatively, TEMRA cells were enriched by FACS. The CDR3 has 11 residues. V was clipped by 6 bases and J by 2 bases, with 3 bases between them. Germline assignment: CDR1 SNHLY and CDR2 FYNNEI. Study findings and constraints: As acknowledged by the study, its TCR sequencing and HLA analysis included a relatively small number of individuals.

Details on this clonotype: Its antigen remains unidentified.

The J gene is TRBJ2-3, the V gene TRBV2; D is undetermined. This clonotype was sampled from a human donor in good health. Sequencing was carried out using CD8+ T cells from PBMCs. CDR3 amino acids: CASRLTDTQYF. CDR3 coding DNA: TGTGCCAGCAGACTCACAGATACGCAGTATTTT.